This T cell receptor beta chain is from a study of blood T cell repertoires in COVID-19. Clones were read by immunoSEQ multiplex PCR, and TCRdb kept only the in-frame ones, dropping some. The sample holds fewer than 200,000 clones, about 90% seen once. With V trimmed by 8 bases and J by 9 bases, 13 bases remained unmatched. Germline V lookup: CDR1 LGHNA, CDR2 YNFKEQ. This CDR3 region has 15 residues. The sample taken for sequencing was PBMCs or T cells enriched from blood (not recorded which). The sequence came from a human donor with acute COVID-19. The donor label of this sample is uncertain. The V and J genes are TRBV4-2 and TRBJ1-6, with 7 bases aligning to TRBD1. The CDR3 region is CASQPGGQKLSPLHF. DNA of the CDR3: TGTGCCAGCCAGCCAGGGGGACAGAAGCTTTCACCCCTCCACTTT.